Given below is one T cell receptor beta chain in context. The target of this receptor is not known. Nothing much larger sits one base from this clone, and base qualities are not available. The method was 5' RACE. Instrument on record: Illumina HiSeq 2500. A second PCR of roughly 7 to 11 cycles was performed with a sample-barcoded 5' primer and a J-beta primer mix. A template-switch 5' adaptor carrying 12 random nucleotides introduced a unique molecular identifier onto each TCR beta cDNA molecule. At least 3 million CDR3-containing paired-end reads were obtained from each sample. First-strand cDNA synthesis was performed from all RNA using the Mint cDNA synthesis kit, with priming by a TRBC-specific oligonucleotide. All cDNA was treated with uracil-DNA glycosylase and then went through a first 18-cycle PCR with the universal primers M1SS and BC2_uni_R. The paper's data handling went like this. Normalization of each sample was performed by random selection of 1 million high-quality reads, each carrying a distinct molecular identifier. Instead of being binned into consensus sequences, reads that shared molecular identifiers were thrown out. MiTCR, run with a Q25 quality threshold and the strictest error-elimination algorithm, handled CDR3 identification, clonotype clustering and error correction. Lower-bound total TCR beta diversity was estimated with a nonparametric unseen species model using Euler transformation. The public reads were reprocessed in TCRdb via fastp at Q25 and MiXCR, keeping in-frame beta chains. Records with the same CDR3 protein are collapsed into one entry carrying the most frequent genes and DNA. TCRdb, not the original authors, processed these V and J calls. This sample gives about 1.7 million distinct CDR3 sequences in total; 28% of them show up just once. The ten top clones hold roughly 8.2% of the sample.

The approximately 39 donors, aged about 6 to 95 years, were systemically healthy Caucasian individuals from Russia. About 9.6 milliliters of peripheral blood were collected from each donor into EDTA-treated Vacutainer tubes. Ficoll-Paque density-gradient centrifugation was used to isolate PBMCs, with at least 7 million obtained per sample. Trizol reagent was used to extract total RNA from the PBMCs, yielding at least 6 micrograms per sample. For every donor, an aliquot of PBMCs went through flow cytometry to measure the percentages of naive CD45RAhigh/CD27high T cells. These data belong to a study of blood T cells in healthy people across ages (dated by TCRdb to the mid-2010s). At the level of the whole study: In model experiments, template switching captured roughly one uniquely barcoded TCR beta cDNA molecule for every two T cells. To track age-related changes in TCR beta repertoire diversity, the study relied on deep sequencing normalized with unique cDNA molecular identifiers. Four age groups were formed from the donors: young (average 16 years), middle-aged (less than 40), aged (62) and long-lived (about 75). The study analyzed two additional independent replicas of 1 million unique cDNA reads from the same blood draw for two donors, one aged 18 to 30 and one aged 80 or older. To avoid experimental bias, donors of different ages were spread randomly across the sequencing lanes.

Study-level results and caveats: Conclusive comparison of naive and antigen-experienced compartments was prevented by the profiling of bulk unsorted PBMCs. The long-lived group showed more naive CD4+ T cells, fewer expanded clones and increased TCR diversity than the aged group, suggesting age selection. Because the CMV infection status of the donors was unknown, age-related changes in expanded clonotypes may potentially have been confounded. A strong correlation was found between observed TCR beta diversity and the percentage of naive T cells measured by flow cytometry. As age increased, observed TCR beta diversity per million T cells dropped in a roughly linear way, and a significant reduction was already evident by age roughly 40. Estimates of total diversity from one million sequenced T cells were regarded as lower bounds and underestimates.

Sequences were obtained from blood. This sequence originates from a woman between 25 and 40 years old in good health.

The DNA is as follows: TGCAGTGCTAGACTCGGGACAGACTATGGCTACACCTTC. It is translated as CSARLGTDYGYTF. The chain joins TRBV20-1 to TRBJ1-2; TRBD1 fits 7 bases in the junction. The CDR3, from cysteine to phenylalanine, totals 13 residues. Just CDR3 DNA is preserved here, 39 bases in frame from base 1. V is cut back by 2 bases and J by 3 bases, with 3 bases in the junction unmatched. CDR1 and CDR2 are read off the germline V gene (reference sequence) as DFQATT and SNEGSKA.